This T cell receptor beta chain comes out of a study of blood T cell repertoires in COVID-19 (dated by TCRdb to 2020 to 2021). In terms of the full investigation: The collaborator samples originated in the United States, Italy and Spain and spanned the acute and convalescent phases of COVID-19. The repertoires were made available in a free public database intended to serve as a resource for research on the immune response to SARS-CoV-2. Where HLA class I and class II types were available, the types were taken from metadata supplied by the sample provider, not from assay-based typing. The samples were drawn from two sources: the first 160 participants of the ongoing ImmuneRACE study, and over 950 subjects contributed by 6 global collaborators. Sample metadata almost always included a de-identified subject ID, COVID-19 status, age in years and sex. The prospective study material was composed of cDNA or gDNA derived from T cells, B-cell-depleted T cells, or PBMCs. Subjects who had been exposed to COVID-19, were actively infected with it, or had recovered from it provided the deeply sampled blood TCRbeta repertoires that made up the dataset.

The immunoSEQ Assay, a bias-controlled multiplex PCR, was used to amplify TCRbeta CDR3 regions from genomic DNA. For the original study's pipeline: The number of nucleated cells in each sample was estimated from the amplification of reference gene primers within the assay. Sequence reads were collapsed and filtered to measure the absolute abundance of every unique TCRbeta CDR3 rearrangement. For each sample, productive Simpson clonality was calculated as the square root of Simpson's diversity index across productive rearrangements. This is the immuneACCESS table as TCRdb keeps it, with only in-frame sequences that have V and J called. A part of the clones is gone; compared with another copy, unresolved V genes explain less than half, and the rest is unexplained. The V and J calls and clone size were taken over from that table, and D and trimming were inferred from the DNA. This sample gives around 140,000 clones in total; around four fifths of them show up just once. The leading ten clones occupy 2% to 2.5% of the sample.

Overall study outcomes, separate from this receptor: Clinical and demographic metadata were provided uncurated, with the amount varying by source and participant.

Remarks on this clone: Its specific antigen is unknown. One base away there is no much larger clone; base qualities are not given.

From the cysteine up to the phenylalanine, the CDR3 has a length of 17 residues. Only the CDR3 part of the read is kept: 51 bases, read in frame from the first base. CDR1 and CDR2 are read off the germline V gene as MNHNS and SASEGT. The trim is 0 bases for V and 2 bases for J, with a gap of 16 bases between the germline ends. Enrolling through a virtual design, the prospective study's participants ranged in age from about 18 to 89 years and lived across some 23 United States geographic areas. In the prospective study, participants were assigned to cohorts based on the clinical history participants reported in a screening survey and a study questionnaire. In the prospective study, whole blood, serum and a nasopharyngeal or oropharyngeal swab were collected from each participant by mobile phlebotomists. Over a roughly 2-month period, participants in the prospective study had the option of providing additional blood draws and questionnaires. Blood samples from the prospective study were shipped frozen or at room temperature prior to DNA extraction.

Recombination linked TRBV6-1 to TRBJ2-5; TRBD2 might be the D gene, on 5 matching bases. The TCR was taken from a man aged 35 to 55 with acute COVID-19. Sequenced input: PBMCs or T cells enriched from blood (not recorded which). The CDR3 loop reads CASSEAAASPGQETQYF. The nucleotide sequence is given as TGTGCCAGCAGTGAAGCAGCGGCTTCCCCGGGGCAAGAGACCCAGTACTTC.